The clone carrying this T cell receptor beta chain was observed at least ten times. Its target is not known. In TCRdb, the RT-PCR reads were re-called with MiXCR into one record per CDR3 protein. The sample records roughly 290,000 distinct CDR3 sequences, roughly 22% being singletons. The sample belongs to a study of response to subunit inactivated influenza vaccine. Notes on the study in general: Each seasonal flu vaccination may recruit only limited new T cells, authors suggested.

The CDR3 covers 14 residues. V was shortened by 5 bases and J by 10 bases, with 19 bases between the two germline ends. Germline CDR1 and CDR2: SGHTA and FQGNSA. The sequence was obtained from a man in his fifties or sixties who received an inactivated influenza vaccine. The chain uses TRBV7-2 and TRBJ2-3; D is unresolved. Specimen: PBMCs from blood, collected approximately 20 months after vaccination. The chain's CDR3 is CASSLFQPPSPQYF. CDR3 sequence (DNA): TGTGCCAGCAGCCTATTTCAGCCACCTAGTCCGCAGTATTTT.